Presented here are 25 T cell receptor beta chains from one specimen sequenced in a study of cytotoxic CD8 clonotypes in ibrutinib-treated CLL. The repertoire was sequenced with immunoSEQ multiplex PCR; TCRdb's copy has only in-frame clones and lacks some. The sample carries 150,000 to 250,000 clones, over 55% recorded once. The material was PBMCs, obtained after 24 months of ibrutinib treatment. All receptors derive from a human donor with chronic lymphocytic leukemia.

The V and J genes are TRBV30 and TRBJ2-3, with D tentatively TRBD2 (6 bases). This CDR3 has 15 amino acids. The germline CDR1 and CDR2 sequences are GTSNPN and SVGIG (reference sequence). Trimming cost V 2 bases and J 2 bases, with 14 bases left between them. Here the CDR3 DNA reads TGTGCCTGGAGTAAGAGTAGCGGTATCACAGATACGCAGTATTTT. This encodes CAWSKSSGITDTQYF.

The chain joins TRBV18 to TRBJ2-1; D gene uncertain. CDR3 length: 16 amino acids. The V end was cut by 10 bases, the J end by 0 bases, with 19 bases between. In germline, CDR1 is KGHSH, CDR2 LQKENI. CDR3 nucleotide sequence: TGTGCCACTTCAAATCAACGGACGAGCTCCTACAATGAGCAGTTCTTC. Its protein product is CATSNQRTSSYNEQFF.

The CDR3 DNA is TGTGCCAGCAGAGTGGACGGAGCGAACACTGAAGCTTTCTTT. It specifies CASRVDGANTEAFF. The chain is built from TRBV7-2 and TRBJ1-1; D gene uncertain. V was pared by 6 bases and J by 1 base, with 12 bases between. The CDR3 consists of 14 residues. Germline V gene data show CDR1 as SGHTA and CDR2 as FQGNSA.

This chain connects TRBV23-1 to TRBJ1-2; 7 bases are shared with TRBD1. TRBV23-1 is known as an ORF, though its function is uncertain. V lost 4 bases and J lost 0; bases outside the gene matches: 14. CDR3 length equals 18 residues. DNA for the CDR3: TGCGCCAGCAGTCCTTATTTCTGGGGACAGCCTACTAACTATGGCTACACCTTC. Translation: CASSPYFWGQPTNYGYTF.

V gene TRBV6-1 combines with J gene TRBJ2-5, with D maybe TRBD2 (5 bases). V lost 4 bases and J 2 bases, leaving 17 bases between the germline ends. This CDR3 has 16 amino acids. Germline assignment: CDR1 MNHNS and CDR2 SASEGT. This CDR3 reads CASSGILIPGQETQYF. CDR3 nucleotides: TGTGCCAGCAGTGGTATCCTAATTCCGGGGCAAGAGACCCAGTACTTC.

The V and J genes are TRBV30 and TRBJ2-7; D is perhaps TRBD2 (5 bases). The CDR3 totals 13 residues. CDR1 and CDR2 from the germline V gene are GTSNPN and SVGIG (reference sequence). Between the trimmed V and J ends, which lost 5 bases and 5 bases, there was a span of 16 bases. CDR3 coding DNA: TGTGCCTGGGACTTGATAGCGTCTGACGAGCAGTACTTC. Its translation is CAWDLIASDEQYF.

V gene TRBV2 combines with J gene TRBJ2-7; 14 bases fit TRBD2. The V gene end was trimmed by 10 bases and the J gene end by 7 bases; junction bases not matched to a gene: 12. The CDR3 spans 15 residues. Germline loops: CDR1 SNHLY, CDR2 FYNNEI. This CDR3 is CANSGTSGRMSEQYF. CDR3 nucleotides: TGTGCCAATTCCGGGACTAGCGGGAGAATGAGTGAGCAGTACTTC.

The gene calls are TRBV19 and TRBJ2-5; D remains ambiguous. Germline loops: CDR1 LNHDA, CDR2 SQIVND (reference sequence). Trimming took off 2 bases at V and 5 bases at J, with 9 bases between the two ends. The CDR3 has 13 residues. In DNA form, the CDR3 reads TGTGCCAGTAGTATAAGGTCGTTTGAGACCCAGTACTTC. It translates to CASSIRSFETQYF.

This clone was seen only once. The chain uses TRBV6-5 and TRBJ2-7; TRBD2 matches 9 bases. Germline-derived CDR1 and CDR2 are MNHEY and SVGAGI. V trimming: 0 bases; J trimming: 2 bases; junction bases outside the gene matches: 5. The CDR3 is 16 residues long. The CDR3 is CASSYSISGSAYEQYF. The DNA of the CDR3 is TGTGCCAGCAGTTACTCGATTAGCGGGAGTGCCTACGAGCAGTACTTC.

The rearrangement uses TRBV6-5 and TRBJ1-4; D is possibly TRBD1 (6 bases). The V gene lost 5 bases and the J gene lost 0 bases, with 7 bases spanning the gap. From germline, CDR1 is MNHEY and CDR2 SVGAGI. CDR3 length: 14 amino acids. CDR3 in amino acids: CASSPGATNEKLFF. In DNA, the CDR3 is TGTGCCAGCAGTCCAGGGGCAACTAATGAAAAACTGTTTTTT.

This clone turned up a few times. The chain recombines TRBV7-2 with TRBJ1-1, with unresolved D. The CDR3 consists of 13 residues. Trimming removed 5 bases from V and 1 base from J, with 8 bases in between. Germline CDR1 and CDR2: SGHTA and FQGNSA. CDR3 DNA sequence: TGTGCCAGCAGCCCGAGGAGGAACACTGAAGCTTTCTTT. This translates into CASSPRRNTEAFF. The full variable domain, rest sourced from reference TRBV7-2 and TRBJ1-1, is GAGVSQSPSNKVTEKGKDVELRCDPISGHTALYWYRQSLGQGLEFLIYFQGNSAPDKSGLPSDRFSAERTGGSVSTLTIQRTQQEDSAVYLCASSPRRNTEAFFGQGTRLTVV.

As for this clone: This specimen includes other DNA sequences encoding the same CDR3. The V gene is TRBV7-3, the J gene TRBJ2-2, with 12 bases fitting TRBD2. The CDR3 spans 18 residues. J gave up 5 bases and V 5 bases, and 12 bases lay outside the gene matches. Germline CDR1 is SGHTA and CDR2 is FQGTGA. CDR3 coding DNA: TGTGCCAGCAGCGGACAGACTAGCGGGAGAGCCGGGACCGGGGAGCTGTTTTTT. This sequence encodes CASSGQTSGRAGTGELFF.

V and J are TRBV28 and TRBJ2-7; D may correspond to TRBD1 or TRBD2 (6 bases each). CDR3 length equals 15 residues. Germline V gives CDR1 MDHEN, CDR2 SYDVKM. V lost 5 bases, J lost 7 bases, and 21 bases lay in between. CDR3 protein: CASSTQGGLVGEQYF. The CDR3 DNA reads TGTGCCAGCAGTACTCAAGGGGGGCTGGTAGGGGAGCAGTACTTC.

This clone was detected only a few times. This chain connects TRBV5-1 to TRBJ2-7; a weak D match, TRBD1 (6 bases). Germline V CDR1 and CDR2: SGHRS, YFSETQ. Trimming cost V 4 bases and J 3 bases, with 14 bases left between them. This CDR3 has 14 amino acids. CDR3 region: CASSRGDRSYEQYF. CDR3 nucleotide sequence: TGCGCCAGCAGCCGTGGCGACAGGAGCTACGAGCAGTACTTC. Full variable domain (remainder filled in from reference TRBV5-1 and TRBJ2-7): KAGVTQTPRYLIKTRGQQVTLSCSPISGHRSVSWYQQTPGQGLQFLFEYFSETQRNKGNFPGRFSGRQFSNSRSEMNVSTLELGDSALYLCASSRGDRSYEQYFGPGTRLTVT.

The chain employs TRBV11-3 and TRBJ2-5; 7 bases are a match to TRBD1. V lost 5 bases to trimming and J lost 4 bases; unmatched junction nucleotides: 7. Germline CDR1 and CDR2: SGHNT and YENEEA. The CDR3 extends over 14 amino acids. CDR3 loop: CASSPRQGAETQYF. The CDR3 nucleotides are TGTGCCAGCAGCCCCAGACAGGGAGCAGAGACCCAGTACTTC.

The CDR3 protein is CASSQALAGVDTQYF. CDR3 in DNA: TGCGCCAGCAGCCAAGCCCTAGCGGGAGTAGATACGCAGTATTTT. The rearrangement uses TRBV4-3 and TRBJ2-3, with TRBD2 matching over 10 bases. The CDR3 contains 15 residues. The germline CDR1 and CDR2 sequences are LGHNA and YSLEER. The V gene end was trimmed by 1 base and the J gene end by 5 bases; junction bases not matched to a gene: 3.

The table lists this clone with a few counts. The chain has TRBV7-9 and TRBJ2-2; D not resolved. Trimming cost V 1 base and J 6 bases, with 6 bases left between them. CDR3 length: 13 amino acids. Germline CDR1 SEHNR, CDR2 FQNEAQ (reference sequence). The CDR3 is CASSLVGSGELFF. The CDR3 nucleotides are TGTGCCAGCAGCTTAGTAGGGTCCGGGGAGCTGTTTTTT.

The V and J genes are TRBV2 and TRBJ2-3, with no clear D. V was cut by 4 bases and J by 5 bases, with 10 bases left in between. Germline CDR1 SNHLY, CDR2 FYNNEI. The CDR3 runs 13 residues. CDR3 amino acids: CASSVNKGDTQYF. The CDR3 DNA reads TGTGCCAGCAGTGTTAATAAGGGAGATACGCAGTATTTT.

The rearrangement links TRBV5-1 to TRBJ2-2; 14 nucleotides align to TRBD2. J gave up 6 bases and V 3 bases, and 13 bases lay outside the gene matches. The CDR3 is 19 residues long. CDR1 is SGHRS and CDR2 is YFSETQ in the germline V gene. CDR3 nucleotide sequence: TGCGCCAGCAGCTCCGAGACTAGCGGGAGGGCCTATTATGCCGGGGAGCTGTTTTTT. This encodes CASSSETSGRAYYAGELFF.

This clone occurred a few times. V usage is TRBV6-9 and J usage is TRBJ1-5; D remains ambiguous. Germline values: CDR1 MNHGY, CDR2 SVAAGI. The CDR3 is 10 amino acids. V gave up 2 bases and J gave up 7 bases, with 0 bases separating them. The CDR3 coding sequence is TGTGCCAGCAGTTATCAGCCCCAGCATTTT. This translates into CASSYQPQHF.

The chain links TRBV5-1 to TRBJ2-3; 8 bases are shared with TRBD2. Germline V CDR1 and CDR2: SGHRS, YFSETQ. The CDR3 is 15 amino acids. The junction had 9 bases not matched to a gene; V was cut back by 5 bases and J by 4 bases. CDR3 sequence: CASSMTSVGADTQYF. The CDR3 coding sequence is TGCGCCAGCAGTATGACTAGCGTCGGGGCAGATACGCAGTATTTT.

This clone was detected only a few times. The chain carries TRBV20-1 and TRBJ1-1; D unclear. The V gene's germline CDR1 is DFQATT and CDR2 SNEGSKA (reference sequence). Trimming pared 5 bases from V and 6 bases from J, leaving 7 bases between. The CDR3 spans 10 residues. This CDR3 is CSALHAEAFF. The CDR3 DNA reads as TGCAGTGCTTTGCATGCTGAAGCTTTCTTT.

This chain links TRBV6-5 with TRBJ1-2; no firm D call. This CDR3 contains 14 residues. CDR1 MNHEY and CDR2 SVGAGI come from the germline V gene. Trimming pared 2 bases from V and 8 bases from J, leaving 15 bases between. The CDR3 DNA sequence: TGTGCCAGCAGTTACGTTTTACGGTCGGGCGGCTACACCTTC. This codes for CASSYVLRSGGYTF.

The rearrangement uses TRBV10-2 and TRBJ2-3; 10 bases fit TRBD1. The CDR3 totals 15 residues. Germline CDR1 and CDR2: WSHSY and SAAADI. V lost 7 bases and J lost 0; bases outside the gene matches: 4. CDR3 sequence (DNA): TGCGCCAGCAAGGACAGGGGGTCGAGCACAGATACGCAGTATTTT. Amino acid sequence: CASKDRGSSTDTQYF.

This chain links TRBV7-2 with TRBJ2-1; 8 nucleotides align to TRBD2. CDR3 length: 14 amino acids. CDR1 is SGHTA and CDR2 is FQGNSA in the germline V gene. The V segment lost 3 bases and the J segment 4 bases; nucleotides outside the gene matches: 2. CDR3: CASSFKREYNEQFF. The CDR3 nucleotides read TGTGCCAGCAGCTTCAAGCGGGAGTACAATGAGCAGTTCTTC.